A single sample is the source of the 10 T cell receptor beta chains below, sequenced in a study of blood T cells in healthy people across ages. The authors ran a second PCR of 7 to 11 cycles using a sample-barcoded 5' primer and a J-beta primer mix. One entry per CDR3 protein results from TCRdb running MiXCR on the 5' RACE reads. Seen here are 1.5 million to 2 million distinct CDR3 sequences, roughly 32% observed once, and the top ten hold around 11%. The sequencing sample was made of blood. All receptors derive from a woman in her twenties or thirties in good health.

This clonotype has a count of ten or more. J is TRBJ2-5 and V is TRBV29-1; 8 bases are shared with TRBD1. V lost 0 bases, J lost 4 bases, and 4 bases stayed unmatched. The length of the CDR3 is 14 residues. Germline V gene lookup returns CDR1 SQVTM and CDR2 ANQGSEA. CDR3 sequence reads: CSVEDPRGRETQYF. The CDR3 bases are TGCAGCGTTGAAGATCCCAGGGGGCGAGAGACCCAGTACTTC.

The V call is TRBV6-2 or TRBV6-3, the J call TRBJ1-1; the D is unclear. The CDR3 runs 13 residues. The germline V and J ends were trimmed by 4 bases and 3 bases, with 9 bases remaining between them. Germline V gives CDR1 MNHEY, CDR2 SVGEGT. CDR3 sequence (DNA): TGTGCCAGCAGTTTTGGGTGGGACACTGAAGCTTTCTTT. Residues: CASSFGWDTEAFF.

This clonotype has at least ten counts. The chain couples TRBV20-1 to TRBJ2-1, with D perhaps TRBD1 (5 bases). V was clipped by 3 bases and J by 2 bases, with 11 bases between them. In germline, CDR1 is DFQATT, CDR2 SNEGSKA (reference sequence). This CDR3 contains 14 residues. The CDR3 bases are TGCAGTGCTAGGGGCAGGGATGCCTACAATGAGCAGTTCTTC. Its protein product is CSARGRDAYNEQFF.

This clonotype has more than one count but fewer than ten. The rearrangement joins TRBV27 to TRBJ2-5; the D gene is possibly TRBD1 (5 bases). Germline values: CDR1 MNHEY, CDR2 SMNVEV (reference sequence). The V end lost 7 bases, the J end lost 5 bases, and 14 bases lay between the germline ends. This CDR3 contains 13 residues. The CDR3 sequence: CASNSRGTETQYF. The CDR3 region has the DNA TGTGCCAGCAATTCTAGGGGAACGGAGACCCAGTACTTC.

This clonotype was detected ten times or more. The V call is TRBV4-1, the J call TRBJ1-5; D might be TRBD1 (5 bases). V lost 0 bases and J lost 4, with 13 bases in between. The CDR3 totals 16 residues. CDR1 and CDR2 (germline): MGHRA, YSYEKL. This CDR3 reads CASSQEWGGRNQPQHF. In DNA, the CDR3 is TGCGCCAGCAGCCAAGAATGGGGCGGGAGGAATCAGCCCCAGCATTTT.

V and J are TRBV15 and TRBJ2-5; TRBD1 might be the D (5 bases). V was shortened by 2 bases and J by 3 bases, with 13 bases between the two germline ends. This CDR3 contains 15 residues. In germline, CDR1 is LNHNV, CDR2 YYDKDF (reference sequence). CDR3 amino acids: CATSRSPTEEETQYF. CDR3 coding DNA: TGTGCCACCAGCAGAAGTCCGACAGAAGAAGAGACCCAGTACTTC.

This clonotype was detected a few times. The V gene is TRBV30, the J gene TRBJ2-1, with 10 bases that match TRBD2. The CDR3 has 14 residues. V shed 2 bases, J shed 7 bases, and the junction held 5 bases outside the gene matches. Germline CDR1 reads GTSNPN; CDR2 reads SVGIG (reference sequence). CDR3 sequence (DNA): TGTGCCTGGAGTCCCAAGACTAGCGGGAATGAGCAGTTCTTC. This gives the protein CAWSPKTSGNEQFF.

In this sample, this clonotype turned up many times. This sequence joins TRBV4-1 and TRBJ2-7; TRBD2 agrees at 8 bases. This CDR3 has 15 amino acids. Germline V gene lookup returns CDR1 MGHRA and CDR2 YSYEKL. The J segment lost 4 bases and the V segment lost 1 base, leaving 6 bases of the junction unmatched. CDR3 loop: CASSQGAGEVYEQYF. The CDR3, as DNA: TGCGCCAGCAGCCAAGGAGCGGGGGAGGTTTACGAGCAGTACTTC.

The chain couples TRBV5-1 to TRBJ2-6; 7 bases agree with TRBD2. Germline-derived CDR1 and CDR2 are SGHRS and YFSETQ. Losses at the gene ends were 5 bases for V and 1 base for J; bases not matched to a gene: 9. The CDR3 extends over 17 amino acids. CDR3 protein: CASRPFREGSGANVLTF. Written as DNA, the CDR3 is TGCGCCAGCAGGCCCTTCAGGGAGGGTTCTGGGGCCAACGTCCTGACTTTC.

In this sample, this clonotype turned up a few times. The chain couples TRBV5-1 to TRBJ2-7; possible D gene TRBD2, 6 bases. From germline, CDR1 is SGHRS and CDR2 YFSETQ. The CDR3 contains 14 residues. Trimming took 0 bases from V and 5 from J, leaving 12 bases between them. In DNA, the CDR3 is TGCGCCAGCAGCTTGGGGGTTTGGGGGGACGAGCAGTACTTC. It encodes CASSLGVWGDEQYF.